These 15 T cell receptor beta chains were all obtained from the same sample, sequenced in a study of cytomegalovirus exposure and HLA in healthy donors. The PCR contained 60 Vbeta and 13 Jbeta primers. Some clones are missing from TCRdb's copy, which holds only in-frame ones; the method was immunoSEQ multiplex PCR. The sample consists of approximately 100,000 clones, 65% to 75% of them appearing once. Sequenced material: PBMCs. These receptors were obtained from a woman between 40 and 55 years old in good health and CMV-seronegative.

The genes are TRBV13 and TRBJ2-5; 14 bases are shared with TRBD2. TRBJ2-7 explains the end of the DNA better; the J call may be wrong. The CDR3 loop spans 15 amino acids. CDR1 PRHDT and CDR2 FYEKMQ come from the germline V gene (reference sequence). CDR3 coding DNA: TGTGCCAGCAGCTTGGGACTAGCGGGAGACTACGAGCAGTACTTC. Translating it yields CASSLGLAGDYEQYF.

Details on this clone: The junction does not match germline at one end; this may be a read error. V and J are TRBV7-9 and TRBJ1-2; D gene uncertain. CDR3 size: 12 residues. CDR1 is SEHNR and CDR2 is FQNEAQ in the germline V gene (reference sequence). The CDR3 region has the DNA TGTTCCAGCAGCTTCCACGGGAGCGGCTACACCTTC. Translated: CSSSFHGSGYTF. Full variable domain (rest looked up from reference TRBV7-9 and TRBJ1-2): DTGVSQNPRHKITKRGQNVTFRCDPISEHNRLYWYRQTLGQGPEFLTYFQNEAQLEKSRLLSDRFSAERPKGSFSTLEIQRTEQGDSAMYLCSSSFHGSGYTFGSGTRLTVV.

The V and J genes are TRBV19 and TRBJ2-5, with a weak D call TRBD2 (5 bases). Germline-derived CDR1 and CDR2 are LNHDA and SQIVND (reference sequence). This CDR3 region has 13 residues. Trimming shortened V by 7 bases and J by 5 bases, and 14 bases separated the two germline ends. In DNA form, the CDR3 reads TGTGCCAGTAACCGTGGAAGGGAGGAGACCCAGTACTTC. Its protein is CASNRGREETQYF.

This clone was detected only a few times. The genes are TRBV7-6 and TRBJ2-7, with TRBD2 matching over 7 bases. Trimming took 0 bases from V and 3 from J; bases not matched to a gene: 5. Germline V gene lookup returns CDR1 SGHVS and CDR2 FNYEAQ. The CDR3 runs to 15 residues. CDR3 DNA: TGTGCCAGCAGCTTAGCTAGCGGGCAGTTCTACGAGCAGTACTTC. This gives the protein CASSLASGQFYEQYF.

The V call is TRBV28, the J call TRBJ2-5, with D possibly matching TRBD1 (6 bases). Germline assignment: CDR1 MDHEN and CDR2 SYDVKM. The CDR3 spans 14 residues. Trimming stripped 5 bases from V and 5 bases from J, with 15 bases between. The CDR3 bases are TGTGCCAGCAGTCCCTACAGGGAGAGGGAGACCCAGTACTTC. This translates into CASSPYRERETQYF.

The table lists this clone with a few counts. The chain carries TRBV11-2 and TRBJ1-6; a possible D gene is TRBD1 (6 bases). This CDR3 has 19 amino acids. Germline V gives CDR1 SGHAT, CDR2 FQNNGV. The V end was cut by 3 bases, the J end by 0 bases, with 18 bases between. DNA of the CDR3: TGTGCCAGCAGCTTTCCCGTTCGGGGGGCTTACTCCTATAATTCACCCCTCCACTTT. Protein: CASSFPVRGAYSYNSPLHF.

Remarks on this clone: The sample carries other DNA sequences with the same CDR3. The CDR3 nucleotides read TGTGCCAGCAGAACAGGGGGCAGGTACGAGCAGTACTTC. Amino acid sequence: CASRTGGRYEQYF. This rearrangement joins TRBV7-2 to TRBJ2-7, with TRBD1 matching over 9 bases. Per the germline V gene, CDR1 is SGHTA and CDR2 is FQGNSA. V gave up 6 bases and J gave up 4 bases; unmatched junction bases: 4. This CDR3 spans 13 amino acids.

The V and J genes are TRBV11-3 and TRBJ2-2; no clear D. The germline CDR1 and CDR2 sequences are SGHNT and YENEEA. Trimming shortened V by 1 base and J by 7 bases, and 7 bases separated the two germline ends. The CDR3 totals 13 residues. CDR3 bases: TGTGCCAGCAGCTTAGGTAGAGTCGGGGAGCTGTTTTTT. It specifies CASSLGRVGELFF.

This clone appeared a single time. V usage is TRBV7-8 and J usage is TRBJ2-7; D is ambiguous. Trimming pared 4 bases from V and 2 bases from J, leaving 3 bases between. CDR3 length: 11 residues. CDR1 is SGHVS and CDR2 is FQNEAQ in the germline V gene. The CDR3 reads CASSSTYEQYF. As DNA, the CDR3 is TGTGCCAGCAGCTCCACCTACGAGCAGTACTTC.

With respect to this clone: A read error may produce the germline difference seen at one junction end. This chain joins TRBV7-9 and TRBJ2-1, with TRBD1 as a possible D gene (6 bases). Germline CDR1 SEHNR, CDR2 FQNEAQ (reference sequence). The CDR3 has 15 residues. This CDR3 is CSSSPRQASYNEQFF. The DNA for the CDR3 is TGTTCCAGCAGCCCTAGACAGGCATCCTACAATGAGCAGTTCTTC.

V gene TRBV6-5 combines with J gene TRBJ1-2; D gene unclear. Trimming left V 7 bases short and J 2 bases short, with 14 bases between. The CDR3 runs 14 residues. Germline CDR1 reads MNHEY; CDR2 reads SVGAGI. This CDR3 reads CASNGRGLNYGYTF. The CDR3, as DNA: TGTGCCAGCAACGGTCGGGGATTAAACTATGGCTACACCTTC.

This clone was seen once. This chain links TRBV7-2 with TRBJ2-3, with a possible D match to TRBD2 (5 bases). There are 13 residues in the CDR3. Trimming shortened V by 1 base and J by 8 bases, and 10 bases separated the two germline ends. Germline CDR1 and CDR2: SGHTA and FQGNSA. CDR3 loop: CASSLVEGGTQYF. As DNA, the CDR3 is TGTGCCAGCAGCTTAGTGGAAGGAGGTACGCAGTATTTT.

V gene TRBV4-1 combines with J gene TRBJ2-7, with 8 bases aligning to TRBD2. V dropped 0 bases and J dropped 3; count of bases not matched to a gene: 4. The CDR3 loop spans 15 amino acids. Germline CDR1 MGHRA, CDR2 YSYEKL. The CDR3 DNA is TGCGCCAGCAGCCAAGACGGTAGCGGGAACTACGAGCAGTACTTC. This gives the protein CASSQDGSGNYEQYF.

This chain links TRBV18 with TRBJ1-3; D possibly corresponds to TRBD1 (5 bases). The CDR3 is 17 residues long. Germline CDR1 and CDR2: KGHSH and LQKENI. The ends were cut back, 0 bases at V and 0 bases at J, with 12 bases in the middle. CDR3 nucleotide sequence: TGTGCCAGCTCACCACCCGGACACCGAATCTCTGGAAACACCATATATTTT. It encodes CASSPPGHRISGNTIYF. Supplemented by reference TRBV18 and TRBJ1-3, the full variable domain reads NAGVMQNPRHLVRRRGQEARLRCSPMKGHSHVYWYRQLPEEGLKFMVYLQKENIIDESGMPKERFSAEFPKEGPSILRIQQVVRGDSAAYFCASSPPGHRISGNTIYFGEGSWLTVV.

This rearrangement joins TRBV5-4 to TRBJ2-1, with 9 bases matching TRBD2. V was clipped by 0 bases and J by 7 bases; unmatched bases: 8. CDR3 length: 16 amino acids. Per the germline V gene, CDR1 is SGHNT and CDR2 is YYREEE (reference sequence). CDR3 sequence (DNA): TGTGCCAGCAGCTTGGCCGCTAGCGGGGCGGGAAATGAGCAGTTCTTC. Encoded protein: CASSLAASGAGNEQFF.